These 20 T cell receptor beta chains were all obtained from the same sample, sequenced in a study of cytomegalovirus exposure and HLA in healthy donors. Libraries were prepared by immunoSEQ multiplex PCR; TCRdb keeps only in-frame clonotypes and omits some of them. The top ten hold 3% to 3.5% of the sample, which has 55,000 to 80,000 clones, approximately 95% seen once. Sequencing used PBMCs. The receptors were sampled from a man younger than 30 in good health and CMV-seronegative.

The chain combines TRBV10-3 with TRBJ2-7, with 9 nucleotides matching TRBD1. This CDR3 contains 18 residues. Germline lookup yields CDR1 ENHRY and CDR2 SYGVKD. Trimming removed 1 base from V and 1 base from J; junction bases left unmatched: 11. CDR3 region: CAISEWATQDRGSYEQYF. Here the CDR3 DNA reads TGTGCCATCAGTGAGTGGGCCACACAAGACAGGGGGTCCTACGAGCAGTACTTC.

This chain uses TRBV4-3 with TRBJ2-5; D remains unclear. V dropped 4 bases and J dropped 4 bases, with 10 bases sitting between them. The CDR3 is 13 amino acids. The V gene's germline CDR1 is LGHNA and CDR2 YSLEER. The CDR3 region has the DNA TGCGCCAGCAGCCCCTCCCGCGGAGAGACCCAGTACTTC. It specifies CASSPSRGETQYF.

The CDR3 here is CASTQGAYGYTF. DNA of the CDR3: TGTGCCAGTACTCAGGGGGCATATGGCTACACCTTC. The V gene is TRBV19, the J gene TRBJ1-2; 8 bases line up with TRBD1. Germline V gene sequence: CDR1 LNHDA, CDR2 SQIVND (reference sequence). Unmatched junction bases numbered 3, after V lost 7 bases and J lost 5 bases. The CDR3 contains 12 residues.

This clone was detected only once. The chain employs TRBV27 and TRBJ2-7; 8 bases are shared with TRBD1. Per the germline V gene, CDR1 is MNHEY and CDR2 is SMNVEV (reference sequence). Trimming took 5 bases from V and 7 from J; bases not matched to a gene: 13. The CDR3 length is 15 residues. The CDR3: CASSPMDRVELEQYF. CDR3 nucleotides: TGTGCCAGCAGTCCTATGGACAGGGTCGAATTGGAGCAGTACTTC.

This clone occurred a few times. The chain's CDR3 is CASRNLGVLAPEETQYF. DNA for the CDR3: TGTGCCAGCAGGAACCTCGGGGTCCTAGCCCCCGAGGAGACCCAGTACTTC. The V gene is TRBV27, the J gene TRBJ2-5, with D perhaps TRBD2 (5 bases). The germline V and J ends were trimmed by 6 bases and 5 bases, with 25 bases remaining between them. Germline loops: CDR1 MNHEY, CDR2 SMNVEV (reference sequence). The CDR3 sequence is 17 residues long.

The chain carries TRBV9 and TRBJ1-4; D gene uncertain. The CDR3 runs to 14 residues. V was trimmed by 4 bases and J by 6 bases, leaving 13 bases between them. Germline V gives CDR1 SGDLS, CDR2 YYNGEE. The CDR3 sequence is CASSPSRRDEKLFF. CDR3 in DNA: TGTGCCAGCAGCCCTTCGAGGAGGGATGAAAAACTGTTTTTT.

The CDR3 nucleotides are TGTGCCAGCAGCGATGGGGGGAGGTTGACTGAAGCTTTCTTT. It translates to CASSDGGRLTEAFF. The J gene is TRBJ1-1, the V gene TRBV28; perhaps TRBD1 as D (5 bases). Trimming cost V 6 bases and J 5 bases, with 16 bases left between them. This CDR3 has 14 amino acids. Germline-derived CDR1 and CDR2 are MDHEN and SYDVKM. The full variable domain, its missing parts supplied by reference TRBV28 and TRBJ1-1, is DVKVTQSSRYLVKRTGEKVFLECVQDMDHENMFWYRQDPGLGLRLIYFSYDVKMKEKGDIPEGYSVSREKKERFSLILESASTNQTSMYLCASSDGGRLTEAFFGQGTRLTVV.

This rearrangement joins TRBV11-2 to TRBJ1-2, with TRBD1 matching 7 bases. The CDR3 covers 14 residues. CDR1 is SGHAT and CDR2 is FQNNGV in the germline V gene. Trimming at V came to 5 bases and at J to 4 bases, leaving 7 bases not matched to a gene. CDR3 DNA sequence: TGTGCCAGCAGCCCGGACAGGATTTCCTATGGCTACACCTTC. Amino acid sequence: CASSPDRISYGYTF.

V and J are TRBV18 and TRBJ1-3; 8 nucleotides line up with TRBD1. The CDR3 has 17 residues. J lost 0 bases, V lost 3 bases, and 7 bases had no gene match. CDR1 and CDR2 from the germline V gene are KGHSH and LQKENI. CDR3 DNA: TGTGCCAGCTCACCCAGAACAGGGGGTTTCTCTGGAAACACCATATATTTT. It specifies CASSPRTGGFSGNTIYF.

The chain has TRBV5-4 and TRBJ1-5, with unresolved D. The CDR3 consists of 12 residues. Germline CDR1 and CDR2: SGHNT and YYREEE (reference sequence). Between the trimmed V and J ends, which lost 0 bases and 6 bases, there was a span of 4 bases. CDR3 bases: TGTGCCAGCAGCTTGGACGGTCAGCCCCAGCATTTT. Amino acid sequence: CASSLDGQPQHF.

The rearrangement links TRBV7-3 to TRBJ2-1; D unclear. CDR1 and CDR2 (germline): SGHTA, FQGTGA. The CDR3 is 16 amino acids. V gave up 2 bases and J gave up 5 bases, with 16 bases separating them. CDR3 in DNA: TGTGCCAGCAGCTTAGTGCTAGGTACGCCGGACAATGAGCAGTTCTTC. Translating it yields CASSLVLGTPDNEQFF.

The CDR3 DNA reads TGTGCCAGCAGCCCGACAGGGGGCAGGGGAAACACCATATATTTT. It encodes CASSPTGGRGNTIYF. The chain couples TRBV5-5 to TRBJ1-3, with 10 bases identical to TRBD1. Germline CDR1 SGHKS, CDR2 YYEKEE (reference sequence). The CDR3 spans 15 residues. J gave up 4 bases and V 4 bases, and 5 bases lay outside the gene matches.

J is TRBJ1-1 and V is TRBV7-9; TRBD1 aligns across 7 bases. The CDR3 covers 14 residues. Trimming at V came to 0 bases and at J to 7 bases, leaving 5 bases not matched to a gene. From germline, CDR1 is SEHNR and CDR2 FQNEAQ (reference sequence). CDR3 residues: CASSLARRGDEAFF. The CDR3 DNA reads TGTGCCAGCAGCTTAGCCCGCAGGGGGGATGAAGCTTTCTTT.

The J gene is TRBJ2-5, the V gene TRBV5-1; 15 bases fit TRBD2. Germline V lookup: CDR1 SGHRS, CDR2 YFSETQ. CDR3 length: 17 amino acids. V was clipped by 4 bases and J by 2 bases; unmatched bases: 6. CDR3 DNA: TGCGCCAGCAGCCGGACTAGCGGGGGGGCATCTCAAGAGACCCAGTACTTC. Encoded protein: CASSRTSGGASQETQYF.

The chain couples TRBV29-1 to TRBJ1-1; D is undetermined. Germline V gene lookup returns CDR1 SQVTM and CDR2 ANQGSEA. The CDR3 totals 10 residues. The ends were cut back, 7 bases at V and 7 bases at J, with 10 bases in the middle. DNA for the CDR3: TGCAGCGCCGGGGAAGGTGAAGCTTTCTTT. This gives the protein CSAGEGEAFF.

The rearrangement links TRBV5-1 to TRBJ1-1; D might be TRBD1 (6 bases). The V gene's germline CDR1 is SGHRS and CDR2 YFSETQ. CDR3 size: 15 residues. V was clipped by 5 bases and J by 4 bases, with 18 bases between them. CDR3 in amino acids: CASRVQGTVSTEAFF. The CDR3 coding sequence is TGCGCCAGCAGGGTCCAGGGGACGGTGAGCACTGAAGCTTTCTTT. The full variable domain, with the rest looked up from reference TRBV5-1 and TRBJ1-1, is KAGVTQTPRYLIKTRGQQVTLSCSPISGHRSVSWYQQTPGQGLQFLFEYFSETQRNKGNFPGRFSGRQFSNSRSEMNVSTLELGDSALYLCASRVQGTVSTEAFFGQGTRLTVV.

The J gene is TRBJ1-3, the V gene TRBV6-5; 8 bases map to TRBD1. The V and J ends lost 6 bases and 9 bases, in that order; junction bases with no gene match: 13. Germline-derived CDR1 and CDR2 are MNHEY and SVGAGI. CDR3 length: 15 amino acids. The chain's CDR3 is CASSRTGPTLGTIYF. The CDR3 DNA follows: TGTGCCAGCAGCCGGACAGGGCCCACCCTGGGCACCATATATTTT.

V gene TRBV4-3 combines with J gene TRBJ1-1; D gene ambiguous. V lost 1 base, J lost 8 bases, and 14 bases lay in between. The CDR3 is 14 amino acids. Germline CDR1 and CDR2: LGHNA and YSLEER. The CDR3 nucleotides read TGCGCCAGCAGCCAAGTAGCGACACAACAAGAAGCTTTCTTT. As protein: CASSQVATQQEAFF.

The V call is TRBV19, the J call TRBJ1-1, with D perhaps matching TRBD1 (5 bases). Germline CDR1 LNHDA, CDR2 SQIVND (reference sequence). Trimming took 1 base from V and 0 from J, leaving 15 bases between them. This CDR3 spans 17 amino acids. DNA of the CDR3: TGTGCCAGTAGTATAGTTTTGACAGTCAATATGAACACTGAAGCTTTCTTT. Its translation: CASSIVLTVNMNTEAFF.

The chain uses TRBV2 and TRBJ2-3; D may be TRBD2 (5 bases). Germline V lookup: CDR1 SNHLY, CDR2 FYNNEI. With 5 bases removed from V and 5 bases from J, the gap between germline ends came to 20 bases. The CDR3 spans 16 residues. The CDR3 is CASSRGLRGKLDTQYF. The CDR3 DNA is TGTGCCAGCAGTCGAGGCCTGCGAGGGAAACTAGATACGCAGTATTTT.